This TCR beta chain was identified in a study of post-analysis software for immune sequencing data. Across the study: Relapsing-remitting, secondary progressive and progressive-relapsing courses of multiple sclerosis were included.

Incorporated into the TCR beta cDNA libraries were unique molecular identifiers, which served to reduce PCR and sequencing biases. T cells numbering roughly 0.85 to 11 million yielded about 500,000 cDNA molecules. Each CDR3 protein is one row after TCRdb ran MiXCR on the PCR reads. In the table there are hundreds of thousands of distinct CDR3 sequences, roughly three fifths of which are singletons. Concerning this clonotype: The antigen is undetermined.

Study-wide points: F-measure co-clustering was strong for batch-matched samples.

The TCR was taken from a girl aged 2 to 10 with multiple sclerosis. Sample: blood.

CDR3 protein: CASSYEHSGSNEQFF. In nucleotides, the CDR3 is TGTGCCAGCAGTTACGAGCACAGCGGGAGTAATGAGCAGTTCTTC. The chain employs TRBV6-5 and TRBJ2-1; TRBD2 agrees at 8 bases. Trimming removed 2 bases from V and 7 bases from J; junction bases left unmatched: 7. CDR3 length equals 15 residues. CDR1 is MNHEY and CDR2 is SVGAGI in the germline V gene.